Each of the 10 T cell receptor beta chains below was sequenced from the same sample in a study of T cells in Graves' hyperthyroidism and ophthalmopathy. What was amplified from RNA transcripts were TCR beta CDR3 regions. During a first-round RT-PCR of the TCR CDR3, the HTBI primer set was used. TCRdb re-called the multiplex PCR reads through MiXCR, storing one row per CDR3 protein. The profile shows about 610,000 distinct CDR3 sequences, roughly 15% of them singletons. Specimen: blood. These receptors came from a woman in her thirties or forties with Graves' ophthalmopathy.

J is TRBJ2-5 and V is TRBV7-2; no firm D call. Trimming stripped 6 bases from V and 2 bases from J, with 16 bases between. The CDR3 totals 15 residues. From germline, CDR1 is SGHTA and CDR2 FQGNSA. The CDR3: CASSSGLWGQETQYF. The CDR3 DNA follows: TGTGCCAGCAGTTCGGGTTTATGGGGACAAGAGACCCAGTACTTC. The complete variable domain, with remaining parts taken from reference TRBV7-2 and TRBJ2-5, reads GAGVSQSPSNKVTEKGKDVELRCDPISGHTALYWYRQSLGQGLEFLIYFQGNSAPDKSGLPSDRFSAERTGGSVSTLTIQRTQQEDSAVYLCASSSGLWGQETQYFGPGTRLLVL.

The chain is built from TRBV20-1 and TRBJ2-7; 7 bases map to TRBD1. J gave up 3 bases and V 3 bases, and 8 bases lay outside the gene matches. This CDR3 has 14 residues. Germline V gene data show CDR1 as DFQATT and CDR2 as SNEGSKA (reference sequence). CDR3 coding DNA: TGCAGTGCTAGCGGGACAGCCAGCGACTACGAGCAGTACTTC. This gives the protein CSASGTASDYEQYF.

The genes are TRBV6-1 and TRBJ2-5; D may be TRBD1 or TRBD2 (6 bases each). Germline-derived CDR1 and CDR2 are MNHNS and SASEGT. Trimming took off 10 bases at V and 4 bases at J, with 13 bases between the two ends. This CDR3 has 12 residues. The CDR3 is CATRGPGETQYF. The CDR3 bases are TGTGCCACCCGGGGGCCGGGAGAGACCCAGTACTTC.

This clonotype has just a few counts. V and J are TRBV15 and TRBJ2-6, with unresolved D. Trimming pared 4 bases from V and 0 bases from J, leaving 7 bases between. The CDR3 is 15 amino acids. In germline, CDR1 is LNHNV, CDR2 YYDKDF (reference sequence). CDR3 sequence reads: CATSNVDSGANVLTF. In DNA form, the CDR3 reads TGTGCCACCAGCAACGTGGACTCTGGGGCCAACGTCCTGACTTTC. Complete variable domain (other parts from reference TRBV15 and TRBJ2-6): DAMVIQNPRYQVTQFGKPVTLSCSQTLNHNVMYWYQQKSSQAPKLLFHYYDKDFNNEADTPDNFQSRRPNTSFCFLDIRSPGLGDTAMYLCATSNVDSGANVLTFGAGSRLTVL.

This clonotype was detected many times. The chain recombines TRBV27 with TRBJ2-5; D gene unclear. The germline gives CDR1 MNHEY, CDR2 SMNVEV (reference sequence). The CDR3 runs to 17 residues. Trimming took off 5 bases at V and 2 bases at J, with 21 bases between the two ends. The CDR3 loop reads CASSPSGWSLRQETQYF. DNA of the CDR3: TGTGCCAGCAGTCCCTCCGGTTGGTCATTACGACAAGAGACCCAGTACTTC.

This clonotype has at least ten counts. V usage is TRBV2 and J usage is TRBJ2-2; 8 bases agree with TRBD2. Germline CDR1 SNHLY, CDR2 FYNNEI. CDR3 length: 16 residues. V gave up 5 bases and J gave up 4 bases; unmatched junction bases: 9. The CDR3: CASSPLAGGSTGELFF. DNA for the CDR3: TGTGCCAGCAGTCCTCTAGCGGGCGGTTCCACCGGGGAGCTGTTTTTT. Full variable domain (outside the CDR3, taken from reference TRBV2 and TRBJ2-2): EPEVTQTPSHQVTQMGQEVILRCVPISNHLYFYWYRQILGQKVEFLVSFYNNEISEKSEIFDDQFSVERPDGSNFTLKIRSTKLEDSAMYFCASSPLAGGSTGELFFGEGSRLTVL.

There are a few counts of this clonotype. This chain connects TRBV7-3 to TRBJ2-3, with 7 bases matching TRBD2. V dropped 5 bases and J dropped 2; count of bases not matched to a gene: 10. This CDR3 is 16 amino acids long. Germline-derived CDR1 and CDR2 are SGHTA and FQGTGA. In DNA form, the CDR3 reads TGTGCCAGCAGCCCCGGGGCTAGCGGTCTCACAGATACGCAGTATTTT. Its translation is CASSPGASGLTDTQYF.

This clonotype was recorded at least ten times. The chain couples TRBV6-1 to TRBJ2-7, with 11 bases lining up with TRBD2. The germline V gene has CDR1 MNHNS and CDR2 SASEGT. The CDR3 runs to 13 residues. Trimming removed 7 bases from V and 7 bases from J; junction bases left unmatched: 6. CDR3 sequence: CASKRLAGNEQYF. CDR3 sequence (DNA): TGTGCCAGCAAGCGACTAGCGGGGAATGAGCAGTACTTC.

The genes are TRBV6-1 and TRBJ1-5, with D perhaps matching TRBD1 (6 bases). V lost 4 bases and J lost 10, with 23 bases in between. The length of the CDR3 is 16 residues. From germline, CDR1 is MNHNS and CDR2 SASEGT. This chain's CDR3 is CASSVIGGTPNRPQHF. The CDR3, as DNA: TGTGCCAGCAGTGTTATAGGGGGGACCCCCAATCGACCCCAGCATTTT.

This clonotype showed up many times. The V call is TRBV12-3 or TRBV12-4, the J call TRBJ1-2; D is ambiguous. Trimming shortened V by 3 bases and J by 0 bases, and 8 bases separated the two germline ends. The CDR3 consists of 14 residues. CDR3 sequence (DNA): TGTGCCAGCAGTTTTGGTTTGCCTAACTATGGCTACACCTTC. Protein product: CASSFGLPNYGYTF.